Reported below is one T cell receptor (beta chain). The target antigen is unknown. Other DNA sequences in the same sample also yield this CDR3. The protocol was immunoSEQ multiplex PCR, while the TCRdb copy is restricted to in-frame clones and leaves out a portion. The table includes 2 million to 2.5 million clones, 95% detected once. The length of the CDR3 is 13 residues. Per germline, CDR1 GTSNPN and CDR2 SVGIG (reference sequence). Trimming left V 3 bases short and J 5 bases short, with 11 bases between. The sample originates from a study of shared clonotypes between healthy human individuals. Notes on the study in general: Generation probability values for non-shared clonotypes were lower than those for clonotypes shared by all four donors.

A CD45RA+ naive subset and a CD45RA-negative memory subset were split from CD4+ cells. What was sequenced was naive CD4+ T cells sorted from blood. The subset denotes: CD45RA+ positively selected. The receptor was isolated from a man aged 18 to 30 in good health. The V and J genes are TRBV30 and TRBJ1-5, with a tentative D call TRBD1 (5 bases). The CDR3 protein is CAWSPGRDQPQHF. The CDR3 DNA is TGTGCCTGGAGCCCAGGGCGGGATCAGCCCCAGCATTTT.